These 19 T cell receptor beta chains were all obtained from the same sample, sequenced in a study of T cell changes during pregnancy in multiple sclerosis. Only in-frame clones appear in the TCRdb table, and some are missing; sequencing was by immunoSEQ multiplex PCR. There are around 69,000 clones in the sample; over 85% occur only once, and roughly 1.2% lies in the top ten. Sequenced material: peripheral blood, taken in the third trimester of pregnancy. The receptors originated from a female donor with multiple sclerosis, enrolled in a pregnancy study.

The chain couples TRBV2 to TRBJ1-1; tentative D call: TRBD1 (6 bases). With 6 bases removed from V and 3 bases from J, the gap between germline ends came to 17 bases. Per the germline V gene, CDR1 is SNHLY and CDR2 is FYNNEI. The CDR3 is 15 residues long. CDR3 residues: CASSPGGRKDTEAFF. CDR3 coding DNA: TGTGCCAGCAGCCCGGGGGGGCGTAAGGACACTGAAGCTTTCTTT.

This rearrangement joins TRBV5-6 to TRBJ1-6; D is unclear. The ends were cut back, 0 bases at V and 7 bases at J, with 14 bases in the middle. CDR3 length: 16 amino acids. Germline V gene data show CDR1 as SGHDT and CDR2 as YYEEEE. CDR3 amino acids: CASSLGRVGGNSPLHF. The CDR3 DNA follows: TGTGCCAGCAGCTTGGGGAGGGTTGGAGGGAATTCACCCCTCCACTTT. The variable domain in full, completed from reference TRBV5-6 and TRBJ1-6, reads DAGVTQSPTHLIKTRGQQVTLRCSPKSGHDTVSWYQQALGQGPQFIFQYYEEEERQRGNFPDRFSGHQFPNYSSELNVNALLLGDSALYLCASSLGRVGGNSPLHFGNGTRLTVT.

V and J are TRBV9 and TRBJ2-1; 8 bases map to TRBD2. The V segment lost 1 base and the J segment 0 bases; nucleotides outside the gene matches: 12. The germline V gene encodes CDR1 SGDLS and CDR2 YYNGEE. The CDR3 extends over 19 amino acids. CDR3 coding DNA: TGTGCCAGCAGCGTAATAACGTACGGCGGGGGGAGCTCCTACAATGAGCAGTTCTTC. Translated: CASSVITYGGGSSYNEQFF. Full variable domain (remainder filled in from reference TRBV9 and TRBJ2-1): DSGVTQTPKHLITATGQRVTLRCSPRSGDLSVYWYQQSLDQGLQFLIQYYNGEERAKGNILERFSAQQFPDLHSELNLSSLELGDSALYFCASSVITYGGGSSYNEQFFGPGTRLTVL.

This chain joins TRBV18 and TRBJ1-2; D may be TRBD1 (6 bases). The CDR3 covers 16 residues. Germline V gene lookup returns CDR1 KGHSH and CDR2 LQKENI. V was trimmed by 6 bases and J by 2 bases, leaving 19 bases between them. CDR3 sequence: CASSRNREDKNYGYTF. The DNA of the CDR3 is TGTGCCAGCTCTCGCAACAGGGAAGATAAGAACTATGGCTACACCTTC.

This rearrangement joins TRBV27 to TRBJ2-2, with a possible D match to TRBD1 (5 bases). Per germline, CDR1 MNHEY and CDR2 SMNVEV (reference sequence). V shed 3 bases and J shed 7 bases, with 15 bases lying between them. The CDR3 consists of 15 residues. DNA of the CDR3: TGTGCCAGCAGTTTCGGCTGGGGCGGAAGCGGGGAGCTGTTTTTT. Amino acid sequence: CASSFGWGGSGELFF.

CDR3 loop: CAWKLAGGPETQYF. In nucleotides, the CDR3 is TGTGCCTGGAAACTAGCGGGAGGTCCTGAGACCCAGTACTTC. This chain links TRBV30 with TRBJ2-5; 12 nucleotides agree with TRBD2. Germline V lookup: CDR1 GTSNPN, CDR2 SVGIG (reference sequence). There are 14 residues in the CDR3. V was pared by 4 bases and J by 5 bases, with 5 bases of the junction left unmatched.

This chain links TRBV7-8 with TRBJ2-2, with TRBD1 identical over 9 bases. Per the germline V gene, CDR1 is SGHVS and CDR2 is FQNEAQ. The CDR3 runs to 15 residues. With 1 base clipped from V and 8 bases from J, the junction kept 5 bases outside the gene matches. CDR3 sequence: CASSLENRGLGELFF. CDR3 bases: TGTGCCAGCAGCTTAGAAAACAGGGGGCTAGGGGAGCTGTTTTTT.

The chain carries TRBV29-1 and TRBJ2-7; 10 bases align to TRBD1. The CDR3 sequence is 15 residues long. Germline loops: CDR1 SQVTM, CDR2 ANQGSEA. After removal of 0 bases from V and 3 bases from J, the junction contained 5 bases not matched to a gene. This chain's CDR3 is CSVEDPRDRGYEQYF. The CDR3 DNA sequence: TGCAGCGTTGAAGATCCCCGGGACAGGGGCTACGAGCAGTACTTC.

V usage is TRBV5-1 and J usage is TRBJ2-7; 12 bases line up with TRBD1. Trimming took 0 bases from V and 3 from J; bases not matched to a gene: 4. This CDR3 has 16 amino acids. Germline loops: CDR1 SGHRS, CDR2 YFSETQ. The CDR3 DNA reads TGCGCCAGCAGCTTGGCCGGGACAGGGGGCGTCTACGAGCAGTACTTC. This gives the protein CASSLAGTGGVYEQYF.

This clone was found once. The V call is TRBV27, the J call TRBJ2-2; D is unclear. This CDR3 has 12 amino acids. CDR1 is MNHEY, CDR2 SMNVEV, per germline (reference sequence). Trimming removed 2 bases at V and 6 bases at J, with 4 bases between. This chain's CDR3 is CASSLISGELFF. CDR3 in DNA: TGTGCCAGCAGTTTAATCTCCGGGGAGCTGTTTTTT.

The CDR3 here is CASTLTGGTDTQYF. The CDR3 DNA reads as TGTGCCAGTACCCTGACCGGGGGGACAGATACGCAGTATTTT. This chain links TRBV19 with TRBJ2-3; TRBD2 agrees at 7 bases. CDR1 LNHDA and CDR2 SQIVND come from the germline V gene (reference sequence). J was trimmed by 3 bases and V by 7 bases; bases with no gene match: 7. This CDR3 is built from 14 residues.

This chain links TRBV5-6 with TRBJ2-1; the D gene is possibly TRBD2 (5 bases). The CDR3 consists of 12 residues. V dropped 3 bases and J dropped 10 bases, with 11 bases sitting between them. Germline V lookup: CDR1 SGHDT, CDR2 YYEEEE. The CDR3 loop reads CASSSLGNEQFF. Here the CDR3 DNA reads TGTGCCAGCAGCTCCCTCGGGAACGAGCAGTTCTTC. Using reference TRBV5-6 and TRBJ2-1 for the parts outside the CDR3, the full variable domain is DAGVTQSPTHLIKTRGQQVTLRCSPKSGHDTVSWYQQALGQGPQFIFQYYEEEERQRGNFPDRFSGHQFPNYSSELNVNALLLGDSALYLCASSSLGNEQFFGPGTRLTVL.

Only one count was recorded for this clone. This chain connects TRBV7-2 to TRBJ2-3; possible D gene TRBD2, 6 bases. The CDR3 is made up of 15 amino acids. V was shortened by 1 base and J by 4 bases, with 12 bases between the two germline ends. In germline, CDR1 is SGHTA, CDR2 FQGNSA. CDR3 DNA sequence: TGTGCCAGCAGCTTAGGGGGAGGTTGGTCAGATACGCAGTATTTT. As protein: CASSLGGGWSDTQYF.

V and J are TRBV9 and TRBJ2-5; tentative D call: TRBD2 (5 bases). The CDR3 loop spans 14 amino acids. Deletions cut 2 bases from V and 2 bases from J, with 10 bases between. Germline CDR1 and CDR2: SGDLS and YYNGEE. This CDR3 is CASSVGERQETQYF. CDR3 coding DNA: TGTGCCAGCAGCGTCGGGGAGAGGCAAGAGACCCAGTACTTC.

V gene TRBV5-1 combines with J gene TRBJ2-7; TRBD2 matches at 10 bases. The junction had 10 bases not matched to a gene; V was cut back by 3 bases and J by 1 base. Per the germline V gene, CDR1 is SGHRS and CDR2 is YFSETQ. This CDR3 contains 17 residues. CDR3 protein: CASSSPHGLADSYEQYF. In nucleotides, the CDR3 is TGCGCCAGCAGCTCCCCCCACGGACTAGCGGATTCCTACGAGCAGTACTTC.

In regard to this clone: The CDR3 carries no conserved terminal phenylalanine or tryptophan, so it likely arises from a read error. It is unclear where the CDR3 begins or ends on the DNA, so no DNA is shown, and the CDR3 is as TCRdb lists it. The chain recombines TRBV4-1 with TRBJ1-2; the D call of TRBD1 is as the table states it, not checked on the DNA. Germline V gene data show CDR1 as MGHRA and CDR2 as YSYEKL. The CDR3 length is 12 residues, termini included. CDR3: CASSQGGRGLWI.

This chain links TRBV28 with TRBJ1-5, with 11 bases aligning to TRBD1. Looked up from germline, CDR1 is MDHEN and CDR2 is SYDVKM. The V and J ends lost 4 bases and 5 bases, in that order; junction bases with no gene match: 4. This CDR3 has 15 residues. This CDR3 reads CASSYRDRGDQPQHF. The DNA for the CDR3 is TGTGCCAGCAGTTACCGGGACAGGGGGGATCAGCCCCAGCATTTT.

This clone was seen only once. The rearrangement joins TRBV29-1 to TRBJ2-5; 8 nucleotides align to TRBD1. Germline V gene data show CDR1 as SQVTM and CDR2 as ANQGSEA. The CDR3 runs 12 residues. J was trimmed by 1 base and V by 6 bases; bases with no gene match: 1. The CDR3 DNA is TGCAGCGTCGACAGGGGCCAAGAGACCCAGTACTTC. Translated, it gives CSVDRGQETQYF.

V usage is TRBV6-5 and J usage is TRBJ2-2, with D perhaps TRBD2 (6 bases). V was shortened by 2 bases and J by 5 bases, with 12 bases between the two germline ends. The germline CDR1 and CDR2 sequences are MNHEY and SVGAGI. The CDR3 is 15 amino acids. For the CDR3, the DNA is TGTGCCAGCAGTTACCGCAGGGCGGGAACCGGGGAGCTGTTTTTT. Amino acid sequence: CASSYRRAGTGELFF.